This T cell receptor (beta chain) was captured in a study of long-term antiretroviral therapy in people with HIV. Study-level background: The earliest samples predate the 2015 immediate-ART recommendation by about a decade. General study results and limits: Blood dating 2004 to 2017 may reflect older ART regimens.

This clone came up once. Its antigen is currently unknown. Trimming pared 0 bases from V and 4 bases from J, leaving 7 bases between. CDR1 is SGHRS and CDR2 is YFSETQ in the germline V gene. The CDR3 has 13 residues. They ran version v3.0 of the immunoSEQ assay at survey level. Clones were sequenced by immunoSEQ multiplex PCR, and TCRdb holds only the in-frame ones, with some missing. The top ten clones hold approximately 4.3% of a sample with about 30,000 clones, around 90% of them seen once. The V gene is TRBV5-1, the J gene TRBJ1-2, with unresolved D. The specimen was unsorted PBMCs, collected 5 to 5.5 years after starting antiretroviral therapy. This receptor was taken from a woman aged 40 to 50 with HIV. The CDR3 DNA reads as TGCGCCAGCAGCTTGGAACAGACCTATGGCTACACCTTC. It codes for CASSLEQTYGYTF.